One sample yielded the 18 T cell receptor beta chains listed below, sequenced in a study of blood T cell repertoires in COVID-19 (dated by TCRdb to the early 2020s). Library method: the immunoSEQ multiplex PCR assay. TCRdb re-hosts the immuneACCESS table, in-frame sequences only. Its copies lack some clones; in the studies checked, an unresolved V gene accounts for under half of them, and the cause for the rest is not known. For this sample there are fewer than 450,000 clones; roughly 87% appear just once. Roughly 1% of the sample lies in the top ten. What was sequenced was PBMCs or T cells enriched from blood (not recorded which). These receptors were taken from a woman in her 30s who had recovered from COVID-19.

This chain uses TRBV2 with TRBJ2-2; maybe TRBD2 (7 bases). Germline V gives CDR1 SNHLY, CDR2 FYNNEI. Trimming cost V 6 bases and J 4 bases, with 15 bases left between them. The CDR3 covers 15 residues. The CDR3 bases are TGTGCCAGCAGCCCCAGGGGCGGGGGCACCGGGGAGCTGTTTTTT. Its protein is CASSPRGGGTGELFF.

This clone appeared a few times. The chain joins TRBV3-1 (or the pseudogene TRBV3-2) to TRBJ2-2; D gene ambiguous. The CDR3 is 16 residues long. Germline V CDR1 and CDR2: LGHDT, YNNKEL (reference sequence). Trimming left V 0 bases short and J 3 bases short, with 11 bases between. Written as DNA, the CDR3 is TGTGCCAGCAGCCAAGACCCAGGTGCGCACACCGGGGAGCTGTTTTTT. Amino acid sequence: CASSQDPGAHTGELFF.

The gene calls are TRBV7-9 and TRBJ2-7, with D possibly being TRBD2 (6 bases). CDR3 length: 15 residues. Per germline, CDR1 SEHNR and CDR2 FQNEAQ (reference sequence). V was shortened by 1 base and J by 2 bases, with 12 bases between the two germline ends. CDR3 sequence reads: CASSLVGRNPYEQYF. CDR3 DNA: TGTGCCAGCAGCTTAGTGGGGAGGAATCCCTACGAGCAGTACTTC.

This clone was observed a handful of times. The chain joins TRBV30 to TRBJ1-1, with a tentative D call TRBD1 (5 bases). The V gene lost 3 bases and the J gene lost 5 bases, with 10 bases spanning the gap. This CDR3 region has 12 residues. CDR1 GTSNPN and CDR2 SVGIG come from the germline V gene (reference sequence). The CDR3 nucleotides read TGTGCCTGGAGAACCGGGACTACTGAAGCTTTCTTT. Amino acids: CAWRTGTTEAFF.

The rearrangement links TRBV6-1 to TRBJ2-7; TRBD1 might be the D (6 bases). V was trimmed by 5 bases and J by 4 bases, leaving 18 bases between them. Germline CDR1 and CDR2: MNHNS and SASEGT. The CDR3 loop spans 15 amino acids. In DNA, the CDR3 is TGTGCCAGCAGTCACGGGGACACCCTGGGGTACGAGCAGTACTTC. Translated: CASSHGDTLGYEQYF.

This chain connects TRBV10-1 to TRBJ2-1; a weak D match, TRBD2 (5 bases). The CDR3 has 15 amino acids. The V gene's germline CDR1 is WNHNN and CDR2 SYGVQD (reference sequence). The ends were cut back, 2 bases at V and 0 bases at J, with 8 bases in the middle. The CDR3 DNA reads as TGCGCCAGCAGTGAGATAGGGAGCTCCTACAATGAGCAGTTCTTC. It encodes CASSEIGSSYNEQFF.

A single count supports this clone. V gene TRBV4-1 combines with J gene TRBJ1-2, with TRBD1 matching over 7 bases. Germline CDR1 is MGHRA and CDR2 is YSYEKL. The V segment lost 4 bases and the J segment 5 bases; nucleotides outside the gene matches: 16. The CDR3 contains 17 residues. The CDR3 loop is CASSPETPRDSRYGYTF. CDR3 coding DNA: TGCGCCAGCAGCCCCGAGACGCCCAGGGACAGTAGGTATGGCTACACCTTC.

This CDR3 is CASSLVQVPQYF. The CDR3 DNA is TGTGCCAGCAGTTTAGTACAAGTCCCACAGTACTTC. The chain is built from TRBV28 and TRBJ2-5; D unresolved. There are 12 residues in the CDR3. Germline V gene sequence: CDR1 MDHEN, CDR2 SYDVKM. Trimming cost V 2 bases and J 11 bases, with 12 bases left between them. The entire variable domain, with the rest obtained from reference TRBV28 and TRBJ2-5, is as follows: DVKVTQSSRYLVKRTGEKVFLECVQDMDHENMFWYRQDPGLGLRLIYFSYDVKMKEKGDIPEGYSVSREKKERFSLILESASTNQTSMYLCASSLVQVPQYFGPGTRLLVL.

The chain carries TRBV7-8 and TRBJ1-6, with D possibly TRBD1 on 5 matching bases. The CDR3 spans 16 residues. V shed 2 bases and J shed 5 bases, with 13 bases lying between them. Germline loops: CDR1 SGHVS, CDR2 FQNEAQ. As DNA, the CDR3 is TGTGCCAGCAGCTTACTTCGACAGACCAATAATTCACCCCTCCACTTT. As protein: CASSLLRQTNNSPLHF.

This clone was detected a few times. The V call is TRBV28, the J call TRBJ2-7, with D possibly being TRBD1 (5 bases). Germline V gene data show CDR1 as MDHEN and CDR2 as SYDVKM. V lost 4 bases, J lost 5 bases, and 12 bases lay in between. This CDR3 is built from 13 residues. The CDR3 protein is CASSSGPRNEQYF. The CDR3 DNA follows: TGTGCCAGCAGTTCAGGGCCGCGGAACGAGCAGTACTTC.

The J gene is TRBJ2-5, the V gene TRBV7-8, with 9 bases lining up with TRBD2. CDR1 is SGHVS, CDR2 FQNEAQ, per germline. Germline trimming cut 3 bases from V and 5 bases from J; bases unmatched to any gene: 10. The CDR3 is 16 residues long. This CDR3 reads CASSFRGGGTAETQYF. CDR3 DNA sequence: TGTGCCAGCAGCTTCCGCGGGGGGGGAACCGCGGAGACCCAGTACTTC.

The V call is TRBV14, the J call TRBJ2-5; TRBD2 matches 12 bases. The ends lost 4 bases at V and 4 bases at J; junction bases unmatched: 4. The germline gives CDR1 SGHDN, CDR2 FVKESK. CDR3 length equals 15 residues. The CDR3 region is CASSPTLAGGETQYF. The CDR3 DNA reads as TGTGCCAGCAGCCCGACACTAGCGGGGGGAGAGACCCAGTACTTC. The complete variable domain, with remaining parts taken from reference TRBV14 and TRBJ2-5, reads EAGVTQFPSHSVIEKGQTVTLRCDPISGHDNLYWYRRVMGKEIKFLLHFVKESKQDESGMPNNRFLAERTGGTYSTLKVQPAELEDSGVYFCASSPTLAGGETQYFGPGTRLLVL.

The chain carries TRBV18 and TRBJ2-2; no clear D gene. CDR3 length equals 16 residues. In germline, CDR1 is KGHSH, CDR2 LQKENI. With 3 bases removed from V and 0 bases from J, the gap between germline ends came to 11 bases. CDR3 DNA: TGTGCCAGCTCACCCTCATCAGAGGCGAACACCGGGGAGCTGTTTTTT. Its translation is CASSPSSEANTGELFF.

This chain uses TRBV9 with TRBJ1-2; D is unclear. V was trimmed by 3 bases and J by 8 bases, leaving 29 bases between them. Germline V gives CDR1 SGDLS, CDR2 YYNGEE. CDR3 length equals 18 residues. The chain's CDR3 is CASSAHMGLSGDGEGYTF. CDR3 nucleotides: TGTGCCAGCAGCGCTCACATGGGCCTTTCCGGGGATGGAGAGGGCTACACCTTC.

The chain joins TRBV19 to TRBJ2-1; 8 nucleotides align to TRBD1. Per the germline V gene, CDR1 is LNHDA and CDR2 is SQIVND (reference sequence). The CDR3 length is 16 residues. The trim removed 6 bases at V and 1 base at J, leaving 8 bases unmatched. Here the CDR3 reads CASSVPTGGSYNEQFF. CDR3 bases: TGTGCCAGTAGCGTCCCCACAGGGGGGTCCTACAATGAGCAGTTCTTC.

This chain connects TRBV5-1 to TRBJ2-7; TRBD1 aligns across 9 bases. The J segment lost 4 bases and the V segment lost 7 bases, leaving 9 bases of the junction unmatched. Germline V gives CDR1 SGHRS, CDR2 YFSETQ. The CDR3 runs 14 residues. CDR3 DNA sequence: TGCGCCAGCGCGCCCCGGACAGGGGTGTACGAGCAGTACTTC. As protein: CASAPRTGVYEQYF.

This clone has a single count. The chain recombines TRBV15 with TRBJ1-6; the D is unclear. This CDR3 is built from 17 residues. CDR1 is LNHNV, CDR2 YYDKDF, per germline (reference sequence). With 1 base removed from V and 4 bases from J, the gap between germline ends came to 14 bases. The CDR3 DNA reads TGTGCCACCAGCAGAGGCGGTTTGGAGAGTTATAATTCACCCCTCCACTTT. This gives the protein CATSRGGLESYNSPLHF. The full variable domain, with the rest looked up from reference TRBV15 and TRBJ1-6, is DAMVIQNPRYQVTQFGKPVTLSCSQTLNHNVMYWYQQKSSQAPKLLFHYYDKDFNNEADTPDNFQSRRPNTSFCFLDIRSPGLGDTAMYLCATSRGGLESYNSPLHFGNGTRLTVT.

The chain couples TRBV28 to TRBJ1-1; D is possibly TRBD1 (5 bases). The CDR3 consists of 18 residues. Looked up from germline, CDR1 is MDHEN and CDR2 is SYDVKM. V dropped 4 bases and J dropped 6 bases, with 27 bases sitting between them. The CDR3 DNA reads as TGTGCCAGCAGTTCCGCTGGAGGGGCCCGGTGGGGAGGTGCTGAAGCTTTCTTT. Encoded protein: CASSSAGGARWGGAEAFF.